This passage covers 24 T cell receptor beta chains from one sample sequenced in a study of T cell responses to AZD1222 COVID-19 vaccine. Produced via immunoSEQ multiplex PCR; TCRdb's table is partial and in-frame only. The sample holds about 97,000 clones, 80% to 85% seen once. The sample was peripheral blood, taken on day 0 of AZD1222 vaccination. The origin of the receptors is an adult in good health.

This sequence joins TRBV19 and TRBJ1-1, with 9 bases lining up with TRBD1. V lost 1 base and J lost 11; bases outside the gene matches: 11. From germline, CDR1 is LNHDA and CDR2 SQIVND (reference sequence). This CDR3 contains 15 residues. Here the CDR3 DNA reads TGTGCCAGTAGTATAGTTTTGGGACAGGGCTTCGCGGCTTTCTTT. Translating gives CASSIVLGQGFAAFF.

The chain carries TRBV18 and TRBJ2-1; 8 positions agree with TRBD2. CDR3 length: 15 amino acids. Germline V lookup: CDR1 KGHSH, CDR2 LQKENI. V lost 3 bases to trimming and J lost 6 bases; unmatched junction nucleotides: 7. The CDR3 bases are TGTGCCAGCTCACCCGGGACTAGTGAGGGCAATGAGCAGTTCTTC. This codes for CASSPGTSEGNEQFF.

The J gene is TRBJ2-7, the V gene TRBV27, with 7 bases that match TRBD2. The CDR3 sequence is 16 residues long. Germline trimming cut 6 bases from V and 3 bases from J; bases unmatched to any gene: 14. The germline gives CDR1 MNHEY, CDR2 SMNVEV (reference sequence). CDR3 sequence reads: CASRHAIAGRGYEQYF. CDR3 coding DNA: TGTGCCAGCAGACACGCTATAGCGGGCCGAGGCTACGAGCAGTACTTC.

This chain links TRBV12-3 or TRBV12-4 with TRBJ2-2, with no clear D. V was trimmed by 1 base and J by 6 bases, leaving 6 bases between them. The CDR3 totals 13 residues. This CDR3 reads CASSLGLPGELFF. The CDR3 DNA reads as TGTGCCAGCAGTTTAGGACTTCCCGGGGAGCTGTTTTTT.

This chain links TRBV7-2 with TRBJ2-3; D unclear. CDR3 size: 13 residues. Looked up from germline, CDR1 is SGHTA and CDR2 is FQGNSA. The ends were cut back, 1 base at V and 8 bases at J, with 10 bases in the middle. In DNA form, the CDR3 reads TGTGCCAGCAGCTTAGACGGACGCGGTACGCAGTATTTT. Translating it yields CASSLDGRGTQYF.

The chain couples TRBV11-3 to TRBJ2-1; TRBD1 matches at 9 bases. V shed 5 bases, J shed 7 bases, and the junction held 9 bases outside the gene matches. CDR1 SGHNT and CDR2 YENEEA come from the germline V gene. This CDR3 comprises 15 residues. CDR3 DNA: TGTGCCAGCAGCGGGACCGGGACAGGGTGGAATGAGCAGTTCTTC. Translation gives CASSGTGTGWNEQFF. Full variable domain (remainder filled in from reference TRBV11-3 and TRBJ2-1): EAGVVQSPRYKIIEKKQPVAFWCNPISGHNTLYWYLQNLGQGPELLIRYENEEAVDDSQLPKDRFSAERLKGVDSTLKIQPAELGDSAVYLCASSGTGTGWNEQFFGPGTRLTVL.

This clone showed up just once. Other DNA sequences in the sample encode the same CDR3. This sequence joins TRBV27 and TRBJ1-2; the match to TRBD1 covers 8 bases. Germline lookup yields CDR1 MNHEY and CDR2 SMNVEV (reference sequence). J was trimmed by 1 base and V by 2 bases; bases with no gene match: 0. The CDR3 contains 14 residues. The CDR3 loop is CASSLTGGNYGYTF. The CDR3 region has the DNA TGTGCCAGCAGTTTAACAGGGGGTAACTATGGCTACACCTTC.

DNA for the CDR3: TGTGCCAGCAGTGCACTAGCGGGAGTAAGTGAGCAGTTCTTC. This sequence encodes CASSALAGVSEQFF. The rearrangement uses TRBV2 and TRBJ2-1; TRBD2 aligns across 11 bases. This CDR3 is built from 14 residues. Germline V CDR1 and CDR2: SNHLY, FYNNEI. V lost 4 bases and J lost 9; bases outside the gene matches: 5.

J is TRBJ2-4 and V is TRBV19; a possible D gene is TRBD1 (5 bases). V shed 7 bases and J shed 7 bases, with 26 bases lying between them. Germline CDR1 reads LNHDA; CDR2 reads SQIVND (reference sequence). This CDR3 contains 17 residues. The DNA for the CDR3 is TGTGCCAGTACCAAGCTCCGACTGGGGCAGGGTGATAACATTCAGTACTTC. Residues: CASTKLRLGQGDNIQYF.

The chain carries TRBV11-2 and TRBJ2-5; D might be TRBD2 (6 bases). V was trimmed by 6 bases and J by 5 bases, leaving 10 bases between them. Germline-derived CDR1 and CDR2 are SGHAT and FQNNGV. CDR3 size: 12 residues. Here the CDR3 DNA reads TGTGCCAGCAGTCTCCTAGCGGAGACCCAGTACTTC. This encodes CASSLLAETQYF.

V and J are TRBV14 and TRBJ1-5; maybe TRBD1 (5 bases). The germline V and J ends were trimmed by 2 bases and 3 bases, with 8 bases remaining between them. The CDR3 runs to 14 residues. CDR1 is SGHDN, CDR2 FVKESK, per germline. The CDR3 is CASSQTQANQPQHF. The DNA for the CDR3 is TGTGCCAGCAGCCAAACACAGGCCAATCAGCCCCAGCATTTT. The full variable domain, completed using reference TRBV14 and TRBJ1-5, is EAGVTQFPSHSVIEKGQTVTLRCDPISGHDNLYWYRRVMGKEIKFLLHFVKESKQDESGMPNNRFLAERTGGTYSTLKVQPAELEDSGVYFCASSQTQANQPQHFGDGTRLSIL.

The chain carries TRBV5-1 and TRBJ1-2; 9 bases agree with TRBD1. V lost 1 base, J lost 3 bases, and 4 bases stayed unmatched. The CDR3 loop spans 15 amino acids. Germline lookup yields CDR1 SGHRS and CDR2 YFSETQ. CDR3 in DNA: TGCGCCAGCAGCTTGATGGGACAGGGTGACTATGGCTACACCTTC. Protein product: CASSLMGQGDYGYTF.

For the CDR3, the DNA is TGTGCCAGCAGTTCAGAAGGGCGGGTTTATGGCTACACCTTC. It translates to CASSSEGRVYGYTF. The rearrangement uses TRBV6-2 or TRBV6-3 and TRBJ1-2; D is undetermined. Germline assignment: CDR1 MNHEY and CDR2 SVGEGT. CDR3 length equals 14 residues. V gave up 4 bases and J gave up 5 bases, with 14 bases separating them.

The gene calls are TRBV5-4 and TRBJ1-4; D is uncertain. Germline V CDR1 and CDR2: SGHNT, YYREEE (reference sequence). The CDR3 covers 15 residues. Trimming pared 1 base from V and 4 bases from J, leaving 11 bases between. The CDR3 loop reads CASSLSGGLNEKLFF. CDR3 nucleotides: TGTGCCAGCAGCTTGTCAGGCGGCCTTAATGAAAAACTGTTTTTT.

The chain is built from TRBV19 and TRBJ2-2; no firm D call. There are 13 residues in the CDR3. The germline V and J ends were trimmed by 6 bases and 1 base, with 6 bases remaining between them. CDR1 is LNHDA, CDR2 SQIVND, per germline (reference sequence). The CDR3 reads CASRPGNTGELFF. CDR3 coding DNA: TGTGCCAGTAGACCAGGGAACACCGGGGAGCTGTTTTTT.

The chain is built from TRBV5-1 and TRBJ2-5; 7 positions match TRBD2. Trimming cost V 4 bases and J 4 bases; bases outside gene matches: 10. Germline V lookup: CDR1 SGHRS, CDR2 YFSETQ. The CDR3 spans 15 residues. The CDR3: CASSPEAGSGETQYF. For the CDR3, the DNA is TGCGCCAGCAGCCCTGAAGCGGGGTCCGGAGAGACCCAGTACTTC. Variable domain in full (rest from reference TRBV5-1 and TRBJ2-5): KAGVTQTPRYLIKTRGQQVTLSCSPISGHRSVSWYQQTPGQGLQFLFEYFSETQRNKGNFPGRFSGRQFSNSRSEMNVSTLELGDSALYLCASSPEAGSGETQYFGPGTRLLVL.

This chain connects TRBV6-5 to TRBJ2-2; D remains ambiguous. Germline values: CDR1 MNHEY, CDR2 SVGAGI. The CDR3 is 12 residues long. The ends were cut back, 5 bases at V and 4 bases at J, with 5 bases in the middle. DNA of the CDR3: TGTGCCAGCAGTATAAGCACCGGGGAGCTGTTTTTT. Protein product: CASSISTGELFF.

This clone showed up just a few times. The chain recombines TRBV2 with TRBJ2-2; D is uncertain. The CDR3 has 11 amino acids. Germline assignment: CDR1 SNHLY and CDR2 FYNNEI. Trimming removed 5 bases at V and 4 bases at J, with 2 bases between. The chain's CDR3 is CASSFTGELFF. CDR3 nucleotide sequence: TGTGCCAGCAGTTTCACCGGGGAGCTGTTTTTT.

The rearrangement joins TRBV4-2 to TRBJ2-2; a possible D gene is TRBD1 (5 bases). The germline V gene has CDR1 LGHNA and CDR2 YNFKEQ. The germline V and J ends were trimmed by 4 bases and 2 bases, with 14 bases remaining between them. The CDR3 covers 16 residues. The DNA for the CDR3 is TGTGCCAGCAGCCGAAGCCAGGGCGTCAACACCGGGGAGCTGTTTTTT. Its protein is CASSRSQGVNTGELFF.

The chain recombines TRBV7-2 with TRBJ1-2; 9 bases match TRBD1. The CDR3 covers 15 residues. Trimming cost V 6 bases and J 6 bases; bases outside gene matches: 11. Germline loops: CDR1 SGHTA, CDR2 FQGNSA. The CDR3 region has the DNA TGTGCCAGCAGGCTCCCCGGGACAGGGACTGATGGCTACACCTTC. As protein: CASRLPGTGTDGYTF.

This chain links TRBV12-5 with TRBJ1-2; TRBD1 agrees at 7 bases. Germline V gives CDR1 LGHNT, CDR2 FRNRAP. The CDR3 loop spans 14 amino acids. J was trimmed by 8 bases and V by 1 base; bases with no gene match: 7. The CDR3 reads CASGLAQTRGGYTF. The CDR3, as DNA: TGTGCTAGTGGTTTGGCCCAGACCAGGGGGGGCTACACCTTC.

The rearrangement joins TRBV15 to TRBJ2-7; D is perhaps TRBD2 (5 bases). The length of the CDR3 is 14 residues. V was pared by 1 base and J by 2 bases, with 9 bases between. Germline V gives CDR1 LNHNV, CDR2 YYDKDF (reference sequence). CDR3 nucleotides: TGTGCCACCAGCAGAGTTCGGGGAGCCTACGAGCAGTACTTC. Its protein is CATSRVRGAYEQYF.

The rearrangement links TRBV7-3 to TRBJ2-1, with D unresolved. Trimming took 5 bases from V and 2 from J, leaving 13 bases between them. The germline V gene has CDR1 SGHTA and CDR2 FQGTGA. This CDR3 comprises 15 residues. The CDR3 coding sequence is TGTGCCAGCAGCCGGGTCCCAACTCCCTACAATGAGCAGTTCTTC. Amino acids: CASSRVPTPYNEQFF. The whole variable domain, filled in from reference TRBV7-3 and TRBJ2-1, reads GAGVSQTPSNKVTEKGKYVELRCDPISGHTALYWYRQSLGQGPEFLIYFQGTGAADDSGLPNDRFFAVRPEGSVSTLKIQRTERGDSAVYLCASSRVPTPYNEQFFGPGTRLTVL.

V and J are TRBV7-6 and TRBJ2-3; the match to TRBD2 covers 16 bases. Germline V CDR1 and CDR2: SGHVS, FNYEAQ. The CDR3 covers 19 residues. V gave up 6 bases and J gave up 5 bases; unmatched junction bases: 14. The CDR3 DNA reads TGTGCCAGCAGTTCAACGGGACTAGCGGGGGGGCCCCAGAGAGATACGCAGTATTTT. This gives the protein CASSSTGLAGGPQRDTQYF.